This TCR beta chain was identified in a study of naive and memory T cell subsets. Study-level findings and limits: Naive repertoires, especially CD8, held a few larger clonotypes, possibly memory cells re-expressing CD45RA.

CDR1 is MGHRA, CDR2 YSYEKL, per germline. Trimming cost V 6 bases and J 3 bases, with 18 bases left between them. The CDR3 length is 16 residues. Comment on this clonotype: Its matching antigen is unknown.

Cells stained for CD3, CD4, CD8, CD45RA and CD27 were sorted into four subsets. Both TRBC1 and TRBC2 were covered by a beta constant-region primer of two equimolar oligonucleotides. The ligated cDNA underwent four PCR rounds using SP2 and nested alpha and beta constant-region primers. MiXCR was run by TCRdb on the UMI-ligation and nested PCR reads, yielding one entry per CDR3 protein. The sample holds approximately 150,000 distinct CDR3 sequences, 22% seen once. The receptor's source is a human donor in good health. V usage is TRBV4-1 and J usage is TRBJ1-5; D not resolved. The source material was naive CD4+ T cells from blood. The CDR3 coding sequence is TGCGCCAGCAGTCGAGGTAACGTGGTGCTCAATCAGCCCCAGCATTTT. Its translation is CASSRGNVVLNQPQHF.